This T cell receptor beta chain was sequenced for a study of a mutant IDH1 vaccine in newly diagnosed glioma. Study-level background: An approximately 62% male, approximately 38% female split and a mean age of approximately 38 years characterized treated patients. Study findings and constraints: Induction of immune responses by the vaccine occurred in about 92% of patients.

Profiling relied on immunoSEQ multiplex PCR, and the TCRdb table lists in-frame clones only, not all of them. The repertoire consists of approximately 54,000 clones, with roughly 80% occurring once and the leading ten covering roughly 19%. The J segment lost 8 bases and the V segment lost 4 bases, leaving 11 bases of the junction unmatched. This CDR3 is 15 amino acids long. Germline CDR1 reads SGDLS; CDR2 reads YYNGEE. Concerning this clone itself: The antigen is unknown.

The time point here: baseline, week 1 (first vaccination visit). Documented treatment: pre-vaccination baseline after standard-of-care therapy. The chain carries TRBV9 and TRBJ2-1, with 8 nucleotides matching TRBD2. Sample: PBMCs, taken from a glioma patient treated with radiotherapy, temozolomide or both. The TCR comes from a man aged 18-30 years with glioma. The CDR3 is CASSFTGTRGDEQFF. For the CDR3, the DNA is TGTGCCAGCAGCTTCACCGGGACTAGAGGGGATGAGCAGTTCTTC. Full variable domain (remainder filled in from reference TRBV9 and TRBJ2-1): DSGVTQTPKHLITATGQRVTLRCSPRSGDLSVYWYQQSLDQGLQFLIQYYNGEERAKGNILERFSAQQFPDLHSELNLSSLELGDSALYFCASSFTGTRGDEQFFGPGTRLTVL.